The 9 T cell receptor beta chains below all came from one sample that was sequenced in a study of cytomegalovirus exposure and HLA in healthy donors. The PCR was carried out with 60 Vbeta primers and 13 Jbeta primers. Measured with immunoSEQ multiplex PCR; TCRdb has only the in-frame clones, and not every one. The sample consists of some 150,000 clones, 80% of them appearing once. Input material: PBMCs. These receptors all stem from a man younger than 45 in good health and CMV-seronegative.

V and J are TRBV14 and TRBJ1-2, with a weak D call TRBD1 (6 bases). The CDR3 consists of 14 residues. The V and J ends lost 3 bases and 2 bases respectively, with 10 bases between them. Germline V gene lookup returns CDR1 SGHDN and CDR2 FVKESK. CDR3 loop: CASSQIRGNYGYTF. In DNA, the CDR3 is TGTGCCAGCAGCCAGATCAGGGGAAACTATGGCTACACCTTC.

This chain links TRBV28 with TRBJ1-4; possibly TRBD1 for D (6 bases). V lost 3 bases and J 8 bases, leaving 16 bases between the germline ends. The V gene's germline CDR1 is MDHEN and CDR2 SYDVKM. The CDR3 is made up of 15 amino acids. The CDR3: CASSFNSGAQEKLFF. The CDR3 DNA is TGTGCCAGCAGTTTCAATTCAGGGGCACAAGAAAAACTGTTTTTT.

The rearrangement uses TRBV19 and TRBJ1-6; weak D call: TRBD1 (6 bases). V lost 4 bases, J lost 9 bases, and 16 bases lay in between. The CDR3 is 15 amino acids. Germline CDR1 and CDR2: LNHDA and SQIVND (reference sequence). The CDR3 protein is CASSNTGLGSSPLHF. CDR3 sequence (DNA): TGTGCCAGTAGTAACACAGGGCTCGGTAGTTCACCCCTCCACTTT.

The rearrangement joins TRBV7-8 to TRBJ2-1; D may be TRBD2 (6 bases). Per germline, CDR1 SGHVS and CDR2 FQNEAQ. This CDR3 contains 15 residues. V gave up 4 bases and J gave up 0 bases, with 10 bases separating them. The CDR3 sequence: CASSSSSASYNEQFF. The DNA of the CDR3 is TGTGCCAGCAGCTCCTCTAGCGCCTCCTACAATGAGCAGTTCTTC.

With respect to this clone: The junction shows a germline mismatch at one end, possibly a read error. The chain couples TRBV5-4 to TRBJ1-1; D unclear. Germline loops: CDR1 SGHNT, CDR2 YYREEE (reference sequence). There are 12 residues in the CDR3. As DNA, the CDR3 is TGTGTCAGCAGCCCTCTGTCCGGTGAAGCTTTCTTT. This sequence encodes CVSSPLSGEAFF.

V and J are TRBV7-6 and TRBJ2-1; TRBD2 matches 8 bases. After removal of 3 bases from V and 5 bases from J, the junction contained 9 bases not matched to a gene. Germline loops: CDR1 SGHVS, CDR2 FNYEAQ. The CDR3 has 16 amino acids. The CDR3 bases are TGTGCCAGCAGCTTCCGTAGCGGGGATCGCCACAATGAGCAGTTCTTC. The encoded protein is CASSFRSGDRHNEQFF.

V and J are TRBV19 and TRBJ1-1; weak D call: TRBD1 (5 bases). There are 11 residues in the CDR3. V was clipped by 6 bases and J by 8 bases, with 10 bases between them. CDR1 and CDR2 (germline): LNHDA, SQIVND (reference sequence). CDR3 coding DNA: TGTGCCAGTAGGCTCGGGGGGGAAGCTTTCTTT. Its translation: CASRLGGEAFF. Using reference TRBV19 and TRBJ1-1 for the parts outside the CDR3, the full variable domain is DGGITQSPKYLFRKEGQNVTLSCEQNLNHDAMYWYRQDPGQGLRLIYYSQIVNDFQKGDIAEGYSVSREKKESFPLTVTSAQKNPTAFYLCASRLGGEAFFGQGTRLTVV.

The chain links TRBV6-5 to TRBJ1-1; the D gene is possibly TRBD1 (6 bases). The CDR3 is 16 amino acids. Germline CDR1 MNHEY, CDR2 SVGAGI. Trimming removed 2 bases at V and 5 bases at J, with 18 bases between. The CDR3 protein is CASSYTPTGRQTEAFF. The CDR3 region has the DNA TGTGCCAGCAGTTACACCCCGACAGGAAGACAAACTGAAGCTTTCTTT.

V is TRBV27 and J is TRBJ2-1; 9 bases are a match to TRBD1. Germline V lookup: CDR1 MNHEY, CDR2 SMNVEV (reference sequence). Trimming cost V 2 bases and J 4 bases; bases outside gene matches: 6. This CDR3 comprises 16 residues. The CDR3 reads CASSLVWTGAYNEQFF. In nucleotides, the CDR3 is TGTGCCAGCAGTTTAGTATGGACAGGGGCGTACAATGAGCAGTTCTTC.